This T cell receptor beta chain comes out of a study of blood T cell repertoires in COVID-19. As for the study in general: Sources were T cells, B-cell-depleted T cells, or PBMCs; the material itself was cDNA or gDNA.

Deletions cut 4 bases from V and 2 bases from J, with 9 bases between. This CDR3 is built from 13 residues. Germline loops: CDR1 SGHRS, CDR2 YFSETQ. Assay: immunoSEQ multiplex PCR; the TCRdb copy retains only in-frame clones and omits some. Here the sample spans fewer than 250,000 clones, over 70% being singletons. This rearrangement joins TRBV5-1 to TRBJ1-1, with D possibly matching TRBD1 (5 bases). The source of this sequence is a woman in her 50s with acute or convalescent COVID-19. Sequenced input: peripheral blood. The CDR3 DNA reads as TGCGCCAGCAGCCTGACAGACAACACTGAAGCTTTCTTT. Translation gives CASSLTDNTEAFF.